This T cell receptor (beta chain) was retrieved from a study of T cells in Graves' hyperthyroidism and ophthalmopathy. Regarding the study as a whole: Median prediction lead before ophthalmopathy onset was 5 to 7.5 months with the model.

As concerns this clonotype: Antigen specificity is unknown.

Template material for amplifying TCR beta CDR3 regions consisted of RNA transcripts. In the first-round RT-PCR of the TCR CDR3, the HTBI primer set was used. TCRdb ran MiXCR on the multiplex PCR reads and lists one entry per CDR3 protein. The sample consists of 450,000 to 700,000 distinct CDR3 sequences, about 45% of them appearing once. The sample taken for sequencing was peripheral blood or thyroid tissue (not recorded which). The sequence came from an adult woman with Graves' disease, either hyperthyroidism or ophthalmopathy (not recorded which).

In DNA form, the CDR3 reads TGTGCCAGCAGGCTCGGGGTCCATTCACCCCTCCACTTT. Translation gives CASRLGVHSPLHF. The chain links TRBV2 to TRBJ1-6; D not resolved. The CDR3 is 13 amino acids. The ends were cut back, 6 bases at V and 8 bases at J, with 11 bases in the middle. Germline CDR1 and CDR2: SNHLY and FYNNEI.